The T cell receptor (beta chain) described here comes from a study of blood T cell repertoires in COVID-19. As for the study in general: Acute-phase and convalescent COVID-19 samples originated in the United States, Italy and Spain. T cells, B-cell-depleted T cells, or PBMCs supplied cDNA or gDNA.

Enrollment of patients from Seattle took place during active infection, with longitudinal follow-up. The V gene's germline CDR1 is MGHRA and CDR2 YSYEKL. The CDR3 sequence is 13 residues long. Trimming removed 2 bases from V and 1 base from J, with 5 bases in between. In the original analysis: Amplification of reference gene primers provided the estimated nucleated cell counts. The data were produced by immunoSEQ multiplex PCR, yet TCRdb's version contains in-frame clones alone and is incomplete. V and J calls plus clone size are reproduced from that table; the DNA served to infer D and trimming. In the table there are 150,000 or so clones, 70% to 90% of which are singletons.

The specimen sequenced was peripheral blood. This sequence was found in a woman in her 50s with COVID-19, enrolled during active disease. J is TRBJ1-1 and V is TRBV4-1; no clear D. As DNA, the CDR3 is TGCGCCAGCAGCCAATGGCAGAACACTGAAGCTTTCTTT. It specifies CASSQWQNTEAFF.